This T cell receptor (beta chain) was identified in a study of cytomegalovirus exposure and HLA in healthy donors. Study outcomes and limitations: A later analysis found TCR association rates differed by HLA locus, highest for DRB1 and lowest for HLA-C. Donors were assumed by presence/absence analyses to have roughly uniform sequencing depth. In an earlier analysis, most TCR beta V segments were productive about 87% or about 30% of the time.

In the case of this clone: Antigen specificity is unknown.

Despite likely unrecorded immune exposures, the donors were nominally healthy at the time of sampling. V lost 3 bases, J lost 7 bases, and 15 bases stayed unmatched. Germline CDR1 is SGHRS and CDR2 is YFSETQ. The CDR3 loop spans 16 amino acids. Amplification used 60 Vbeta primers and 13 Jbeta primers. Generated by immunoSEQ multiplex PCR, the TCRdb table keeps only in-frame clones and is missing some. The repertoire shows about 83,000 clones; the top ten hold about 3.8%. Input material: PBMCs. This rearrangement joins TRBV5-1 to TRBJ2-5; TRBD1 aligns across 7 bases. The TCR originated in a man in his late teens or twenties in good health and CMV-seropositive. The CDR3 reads CASSSSPGTVHGTQYF. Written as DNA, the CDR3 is TGCGCCAGCAGCTCTTCACCCGGGACAGTCCATGGGACCCAGTACTTC.